This T cell receptor beta chain was observed in a study of T cell responses to AZD1222 COVID-19 vaccine (dated by TCRdb to about 2021). In terms of the full investigation: AZD1222 recipients given second doses at about 4 weeks or at about 12 weeks were pooled, since spike-specific TCR depth and breadth were not found to differ between the two schedules. TCR sequencing covered 230 to 250 trial participants: 200 to 220 given two doses of AZD1222 and 26 given two doses of MenACWY control vaccine. Trial participants were enrolled by age into subgroups of 18-55, 56-69 and 70-plus years, and about 150, 27 and 61 TCR-sequenced participants, respectively, were included in these subgroups.

In light of the paper, this sample's time point label describes: baseline before first vaccination. Samples from vaccinated people were obtained from the UK trials COV001 and COV002, which included a single-blind randomized controlled phase 2/3 trial of AZD1222 (ChAdOx1 nCoV-19) in healthy adults. For TCRbeta chain sequencing, PBMC samples from trial participants were taken at day 0 and at day 28 after the second dose. Study-wide conclusions, independent of this receptor: Only five to seven AZD1222 recipients were SARS-CoV-2 seropositive at baseline, limiting conclusions about previously exposed vaccinees. Reportedly, almost half of the unique spike-specific TCRs recognized epitopes lying outside the regions that are mutated in the B.1.351 and B.1.1.7 variants. The 56-69-year group was small, and its depth increase did not reach significance, likely because of low power. A significant rise in spike-specific TCR breadth and depth was observed after two AZD1222 doses relative to day 0 and relative to MenACWY recipients. No day 14 peak-response samples were available, so repertoires were characterized only after the peak T cell response. The whole spike protein was spanned by vaccine-associated CD4 TCRs, and dominant responses were seen in regions 160-218 and 743-854. Participants were mostly white British, with more females than males. The authors suggested clonal diversity may have been underestimated.

The CDR3 regions of human TCRbeta chains were analyzed by immunosequencing. From the authors' description of their analysis: Repertoire TCRs were checked for matches against a reference library of SARS-CoV-2-specific TCRs that had been generated using the MIRA antigen-specificity platform. Breadth was defined as the fraction of unique TCRs that were SARS-CoV-2-associated, and depth was defined as the fraction of total T cells that were SARS-CoV-2-associated. Using the MIRA data, each spike-specific TCR was assigned both to the spike region to which the TCR was reactive and to a CD4 or CD8 class. Log10-transformed breadth and depth values were compared by one-way ANOVA with Sidak's multiple comparisons tests. TCRdb carries this immuneACCESS record with in-frame sequences only. Its versions omit some clonotypes, under half of them owing to an unresolved V gene in the studies checked, with the rest unexplained. Clone size and the V and J calls come from that table; the DNA yielded D and trimming. In this sample the table shows about 140,000 clones, roughly 90% of which occur a single time. The top ten constitute roughly 1.7% of the sample.

The germline V gene gives CDR1 as MRHNA and CDR2 as SNTAGT. Trimming takes 4 bases off V and 9 bases off J; junction bases not matched to a gene: 9. The CDR3 contains 15 residues, cysteine and phenylalanine counted. Kept here is only the CDR3 DNA, which spans 45 bases and is read in frame from base 1. Details on this clone: Its antigen is still unknown. No qualities accompany the bases; no much larger clone lies one base away.

The sequence was obtained from an adult in good health. The starting material was peripheral blood, obtained on day 0 of AZD1222 vaccination. The chain is made from TRBV6-4 and TRBJ2-1; TRBD2 aligns with 10 central bases. The CDR3 protein: CASSVALAGESEQFF. The DNA reads TGTGCCAGCAGTGTCGCGCTAGCGGGAGAAAGTGAGCAGTTCTTC.